This T cell receptor beta chain was retrieved from a study of CD8 T cells in ankylosing spondylitis. The V segment lost 4 bases and the J segment 6 bases; nucleotides outside the gene matches: 8. Per the germline V gene, CDR1 is SEHNR and CDR2 is FQNEAQ (reference sequence). The CDR3 runs to 15 residues. Broader study findings: A TCR beta motif of several highly homologous variants appeared characteristic of ankylosing spondylitis blood. Reportedly, disease-linked clones are significantly enriched in ankylosing spondylitis patients' matched synovial fluid.

TCRdb re-called the 5' RACE reads with MiXCR, one entry per CDR3 protein. The repertoire holds about 420,000 distinct CDR3 sequences, with about a fifth as singletons. On this clonotype itself: The antigen remains undetermined.

The genes are TRBV7-9 and TRBJ2-7, with 11 bases matching TRBD2. This TCR was sampled from a male donor with ankylosing spondylitis. The sequencing input was blood, either unsorted or a sorted T cell fraction (not recorded which). Here the CDR3 reads CASSSLAGGPFEQYF. The CDR3, as DNA: TGTGCCAGCAGCTCATTAGCGGGAGGGCCGTTCGAGCAGTACTTC.